The subject of this entry is one TCR beta chain. Its antigen is not known. This CDR3 contains 13 residues. In germline, CDR1 is DFQATT, CDR2 SNEGSKA (reference sequence). Trimming cost V 5 bases and J 2 bases; bases outside gene matches: 4. These data come from a study of T cells in Graves' hyperthyroidism and ophthalmopathy. General study findings and limits: Classification by a 13 V-J model distinguished ophthalmopathy from stable hyperthyroidism. Blood held most thyroid clonotypes expanded above 0.001 frequency.

Amplification of TCR beta CDR3 regions was performed using RNA transcripts as template. Carried out on the TCR CDR3, a first-round RT-PCR used the HTBI primer set. TCRdb re-called the multiplex PCR reads through MiXCR, storing one row per CDR3 protein. In the table there are 660,000 or so distinct CDR3 sequences, nearly 45% of which are singletons. The TCR comes from an adult man with Graves' disease, either hyperthyroidism or ophthalmopathy (not recorded which). The rearrangement joins TRBV20-1 to TRBJ1-2, with 8 bases matching TRBD1. The sequencing input was peripheral blood or thyroid tissue (not recorded which). The CDR3 sequence is CSAPDRDNYGYTF. Written as DNA, the CDR3 is TGCAGTGCTCCGGACAGGGACAACTATGGCTACACCTTC.